One sample yielded the 9 T cell receptor beta chains listed below, sequenced in a study of T cell clonotyping in hematopoietic cell transplantation. Time point of the sample: recipient sample about 28 days before transplant, after cytoreduction. This table comes from immunoSEQ multiplex PCR, and its TCRdb copy is limited to in-frame clones, with some not included. Among more than 25,000 clones listed, about 74% were seen once. Sequenced material: peripheral blood mononuclear cells, taken before stem cell transplant. These receptors all stem from a woman aged 30 to 39 with chronic myeloid leukemia. Some clones in this sample may be carry-over from other donors' samples.

The chain uses TRBV7-3 and TRBJ2-7, with 9 nucleotides matching TRBD2. Germline V gene lookup returns CDR1 SGHTA and CDR2 FQGTGA. V lost 5 bases and J lost 5; bases outside the gene matches: 4. CDR3 length: 13 amino acids. Here the CDR3 reads CASSLSGGDEQYF. For the CDR3, the DNA is TGTGCCAGCAGCCTTAGCGGGGGAGACGAGCAGTACTTC. The full variable domain, with the rest looked up from reference TRBV7-3 and TRBJ2-7, is GAGVSQTPSNKVTEKGKYVELRCDPISGHTALYWYRQSLGQGPEFLIYFQGTGAADDSGLPNDRFFAVRPEGSVSTLKIQRTERGDSAVYLCASSLSGGDEQYFGPGTRLTVT.

The V and J genes are TRBV5-4 and TRBJ1-2; 8 bases fit TRBD1. Germline CDR1 reads SGHNT; CDR2 reads YYREEE (reference sequence). The CDR3 runs 17 residues. With V trimmed by 4 bases and J by 8 bases, 19 bases remained unmatched. The CDR3 spells CASSPTGTGDVRGGYTF. The CDR3 bases are TGTGCCAGCAGCCCCACCGGGACAGGCGACGTCCGGGGCGGCTACACCTTC.

The chain employs TRBV19 and TRBJ2-1; 7 bases match TRBD2. CDR3 length equals 15 residues. The germline V gene has CDR1 LNHDA and CDR2 SQIVND (reference sequence). V was clipped by 6 bases and J by 0 bases; unmatched bases: 5. CDR3 loop: CASSRGGSSYNEQFF. DNA of the CDR3: TGTGCCAGTAGCCGGGGAGGGAGCTCCTACAATGAGCAGTTCTTC.

The V and J genes are TRBV6-5 and TRBJ1-2; D might be TRBD1 (5 bases). V lost 2 bases and J 2 bases, leaving 12 bases between the germline ends. CDR3 length: 15 amino acids. Germline V gives CDR1 MNHEY, CDR2 SVGAGI. The CDR3 DNA follows: TGTGCCAGCAGTTACCGGGGAGACAGAAACTATGGCTACACCTTC. Amino acid sequence: CASSYRGDRNYGYTF.

The rearrangement links TRBV7-2 to TRBJ2-7; D uncertain. The germline V gene encodes CDR1 SGHTA and CDR2 FQGNSA. Trimming removed 0 bases from V and 3 bases from J, with 6 bases in between. This CDR3 has 13 amino acids. CDR3 loop: CASSLANSYEQYF. The DNA for the CDR3 is TGTGCCAGCAGCTTAGCGAACAGCTACGAGCAGTACTTC.

The sample holds a few counts of this clone. The CDR3 nucleotides are TGTGCCAGCAGACAGGGGGCAGATTCACCCCTCCACTTT. Residues: CASRQGADSPLHF. This chain connects TRBV7-2 to TRBJ1-6, with 9 bases identical to TRBD1. The CDR3 covers 13 residues. The germline V gene has CDR1 SGHTA and CDR2 FQGNSA. V shed 6 bases, J shed 8 bases, and the junction held 2 bases outside the gene matches.

V usage is TRBV6-6 and J usage is TRBJ2-5; D may be TRBD1 (5 bases). In germline, CDR1 is MNHNY, CDR2 SVGAGI (reference sequence). The germline V and J ends were trimmed by 2 bases and 2 bases, with 12 bases remaining between them. CDR3 length: 15 residues. The CDR3 DNA sequence: TGTGCCAGCAGTTACCTCCAGGGTCGTCAAGAGACCCAGTACTTC. This translates into CASSYLQGRQETQYF.

The V gene is TRBV19, the J gene TRBJ1-6, with a weak D call TRBD1 (5 bases). Trimming removed 3 bases from V and 9 bases from J, with 21 bases in between. Per germline, CDR1 LNHDA and CDR2 SQIVND (reference sequence). CDR3 size: 17 residues. CDR3: CASSIAGGTPGGSPLHF. DNA of the CDR3: TGTGCCAGTAGTATTGCAGGCGGAACCCCGGGGGGTTCACCCCTCCACTTT.

This clone appeared a single time. The chain carries TRBV12-5 and TRBJ2-7, with 11 bases aligning to TRBD1. The germline V gene has CDR1 LGHNT and CDR2 FRNRAP. V lost 6 bases, J lost 3 bases, and 7 bases stayed unmatched. This CDR3 region has 15 residues. CDR3 nucleotides: TGTGCTAGTGGCCGTTCGGGGACAGGGGGCTACGAGCAGTACTTC. This codes for CASGRSGTGGYEQYF.